These T cell receptor beta chains were read from a single sample in a study of blood T cell repertoires in COVID-19. Data came from immunoSEQ multiplex PCR; TCRdb stores just in-frame clones and leaves some out. The table shows over 150,000 clones, with approximately 83% occurring only once. Sequencing input: peripheral blood. The source is an older woman with acute or convalescent COVID-19. CDR3s include the opening cysteine and the closing phenylalanine or tryptophan. A D gene is named only where the DNA matches it firmly. Only some rows state a clone size, as once, few, many or a class for expanded clones.

CDR3 DNA: TGTGCCAGCAGCGTCAACAGGGGCGAGCAGTACTTC; CDR3 protein: CASSVNRGEQYF; D gene: TRBD1; CDR3 length: 12; J gene: TRBJ2-7; V gene: TRBV3-1/TRBV3-2; clone size: NA
CDR3 DNA: TGTGCCAGCAGTCAATCCACGGGGTTTGGCTACACCTTC; CDR3 protein: CASSQSTGFGYTF; D gene: NA; CDR3 length: 13; J gene: TRBJ1-2; V gene: TRBV6-6; clone size: NA
CDR3 DNA: TGTGCCAGTAGTTTTTCGGCAGGGTGGCAGCCCCAGCATTTT; CDR3 protein: CASSFSAGWQPQHF; D gene: NA; CDR3 length: 14; J gene: TRBJ1-5; V gene: TRBV19; clone size: NA
CDR3 DNA: TGTGCCAGCAGCCACGGGACAGGTCAAAATTCACCCCTCCACTTT; CDR3 protein: CASSHGTGQNSPLHF; D gene: TRBD1; CDR3 length: 15; J gene: TRBJ1-6; V gene: TRBV11-3; clone size: NA
CDR3 DNA: TGTGCCTCACTAGCGGGGGAACGTTACGAGCAGTACTTC; CDR3 protein: CASLAGERYEQYF; D gene: TRBD2; CDR3 length: 13; J gene: TRBJ2-7; V gene: TRBV7-2; clone size: NA
CDR3 DNA: TGTGCCACCAGTGCCGGACCGGGACAGGGGTTAGAGACCCAGTACTTC; CDR3 protein: CATSAGPGQGLETQYF; D gene: TRBD1; CDR3 length: 16; J gene: TRBJ2-5; V gene: TRBV24-1; clone size: NA
CDR3 DNA: TGTGCCAGTAGAGGTGCAGGGGGATGGAGCAATCAGCCCCAGCATTTT; CDR3 protein: CASRGAGGWSNQPQHF; D gene: TRBD1; CDR3 length: 16; J gene: TRBJ1-5; V gene: TRBV19; clone size: few
CDR3 DNA: TGTGCCAGCAGGGGGAGCCCAAGCTATGGCTACACCTTC; CDR3 protein: CASRGSPSYGYTF; D gene: NA; CDR3 length: 13; J gene: TRBJ1-2; V gene: TRBV5-6; clone size: NA
CDR3 DNA: TGTGCCAGCAGCTTAGAGTCAGGGGGAACCTACAATGAGCAGTTCTTC; CDR3 protein: CASSLESGGTYNEQFF; D gene: TRBD1; CDR3 length: 16; J gene: TRBJ2-1; V gene: TRBV7-2; clone size: NA
CDR3 DNA: TGTGCCAGTAGTACCTATAGGACTAGCTACAATGAGCAGTTCTTC; CDR3 protein: CASSTYRTSYNEQFF; D gene: TRBD2; CDR3 length: 15; J gene: TRBJ2-1; V gene: TRBV19; clone size: NA
CDR3 DNA: TGCGCCAGCAGCTTGCGACTAGGGACAGGGGGCGCCGGCTACACCTTC; CDR3 protein: CASSLRLGTGGAGYTF; D gene: TRBD1; CDR3 length: 16; J gene: TRBJ1-2; V gene: TRBV5-1; clone size: once
CDR3 DNA: TGTGCCTTCCGACAGGGGGCTAGCACTGAAGCTTTCTTT; CDR3 protein: CAFRQGASTEAFF; D gene: TRBD1; CDR3 length: 13; J gene: TRBJ1-1; V gene: TRBV30; clone size: NA
CDR3 DNA: TGTGCCAGTAGCGGTAGTCTGATTAATGAAAAACTGTTTTTT; CDR3 protein: CASSGSLINEKLFF; D gene: NA; CDR3 length: 14; J gene: TRBJ1-4; V gene: TRBV19; clone size: few
CDR3 DNA: TGTGCCAGCTCACCCATTTCCACAGGGGAGATGAACACTGAAGCTTTCTTT; CDR3 protein: CASSPISTGEMNTEAFF; D gene: TRBD1; CDR3 length: 17; J gene: TRBJ1-1; V gene: TRBV18; clone size: NA
CDR3 DNA: TGTGCCAGCAGTTACCCCCCGGGGACAGGGGGGAATCAGCCCCAGCATTTT; CDR3 protein: CASSYPPGTGGNQPQHF; D gene: TRBD1; CDR3 length: 17; J gene: TRBJ1-5; V gene: TRBV6-2/TRBV6-3; clone size: NA
CDR3 DNA: TGTGCCATCAGTCAGGAGGGCACTGAAGCTTTCTTT; CDR3 protein: CAISQEGTEAFF; D gene: NA; CDR3 length: 12; J gene: TRBJ1-1; V gene: TRBV10-3; clone size: many
CDR3 DNA: TGTGCCATCAGTGATGCGTCTAACACTGAAGCTTTCTTT; CDR3 protein: CAISDASNTEAFF; D gene: NA; CDR3 length: 13; J gene: TRBJ1-1; V gene: TRBV10-3; clone size: NA
CDR3 DNA: TGTGCCAGTACCGACAGGTTTGTTAATGAAAAACTGTTTTTT; CDR3 protein: CASTDRFVNEKLFF; D gene: NA; CDR3 length: 14; J gene: TRBJ1-4; V gene: TRBV19; clone size: once
CDR3 DNA: TGTGCCAGCAGCTTAGAAGGGGTGGGCACTGAAGCTTTCTTT; CDR3 protein: CASSLEGVGTEAFF; D gene: NA; CDR3 length: 14; J gene: TRBJ1-1; V gene: TRBV13; clone size: NA
CDR3 DNA: TGTGCCAGTAGTATCCAGGGGTCGAATTCACCCCTCCACTTT; CDR3 protein: CASSIQGSNSPLHF; D gene: NA; CDR3 length: 14; J gene: TRBJ1-6; V gene: TRBV19; clone size: NA
CDR3 DNA: TGTGCCAGCAGTTCCACAGGGGTGGTTGAGCAGTTCTTC; CDR3 protein: CASSSTGVVEQFF; D gene: TRBD1; CDR3 length: 13; J gene: TRBJ2-1; V gene: TRBV6-6; clone size: NA
CDR3 DNA: NA; CDR3 protein: CASSSSTGTTEAFF; D gene: NA; CDR3 length: 14; J gene: TRBJ1-1; V gene: TRBV6-5; clone size: NA
CDR3 DNA: TGTGCCTGGAGTGCGGGGGGAAATAACTATGGCTACACCTTC; CDR3 protein: CAWSAGGNNYGYTF; D gene: NA; CDR3 length: 14; J gene: TRBJ1-2; V gene: TRBV30; clone size: NA
CDR3 DNA: TGTGCCAGCAGCTCCGTCGGACTAGCCGGTGAGACCCAGTACTTC; CDR3 protein: CASSSVGLAGETQYF; D gene: TRBD2; CDR3 length: 15; J gene: TRBJ2-5; V gene: TRBV6-5; clone size: NA
CDR3 DNA: TGTGCCAGCAGCCAACTAGCGGGGATTGGTACAGATACGCAGTATTTT; CDR3 protein: CASSQLAGIGTDTQYF; D gene: TRBD2; CDR3 length: 16; J gene: TRBJ2-3; V gene: TRBV3-1/TRBV3-2; clone size: once
CDR3 DNA: TGTGCCAGCAGCTTAAGGGGTACGGGAGCTTTCTTT; CDR3 protein: CASSLRGTGAFF; D gene: NA; CDR3 length: 12; J gene: TRBJ1-1; V gene: TRBV7-9; clone size: NA
CDR3 DNA: TGTGCCAGCAGCACAGGGATGGAAGAACACCGGGGAGCTGTTTTT; CDR3 protein: CASSTGMEEHRGAVF; D gene: NA; CDR3 length: 15; J gene: TRBJ2-2; V gene: TRBV2; clone size: NA
CDR3 DNA: TGTGCCTGGAGTGTATCGGCAGCTCTGGAGGGCTACACCTTC; CDR3 protein: CAWSVSAALEGYTF; D gene: NA; CDR3 length: 14; J gene: TRBJ1-2; V gene: TRBV30; clone size: few
CDR3 DNA: TGTGCCAGCAGCCCTCGGGACAGTTCCGGGGATACGCAGTATTTT; CDR3 protein: CASSPRDSSGDTQYF; D gene: TRBD1; CDR3 length: 15; J gene: TRBJ2-3; V gene: TRBV4-2; clone size: NA
CDR3 DNA: TGTGCCAGCAGTGGGACAGCCAACGAGCAGTACTTC; CDR3 protein: CASSGTANEQYF; D gene: NA; CDR3 length: 12; J gene: TRBJ2-7; V gene: TRBV2; clone size: NA
CDR3 DNA: TGCGCCAGCAGTCGGGACAGCTCCTACGAGCAGTACTTC; CDR3 protein: CASSRDSSYEQYF; D gene: TRBD1; CDR3 length: 13; J gene: TRBJ2-7; V gene: TRBV10-2; clone size: NA
CDR3 DNA: TGTGCCAGCAGTTTTGGGACTAGCGGGGCGCTGCAAGAGACCCAGTACTTC; CDR3 protein: CASSFGTSGALQETQYF; D gene: TRBD2; CDR3 length: 17; J gene: TRBJ2-5; V gene: TRBV28; clone size: NA
CDR3 DNA: TGTGCCAGCAGCTACTTAGCGGGGGGGCAGAAAGAGACCCAGTACTTC; CDR3 protein: CASSYLAGGQKETQYF; D gene: TRBD2; CDR3 length: 16; J gene: TRBJ2-5; V gene: TRBV9; clone size: NA
CDR3 DNA: TGTGCCTCTCAGGGGTTGCCCGACACTGAAGCTTTCTTT; CDR3 protein: CASQGLPDTEAFF; D gene: NA; CDR3 length: 13; J gene: TRBJ1-1; V gene: TRBV10-3; clone size: NA
CDR3 DNA: TGTGCCAGCAGCTCCCCCGGACTAGCGGGGGGTTACGAGCAGTACTTC; CDR3 protein: CASSSPGLAGGYEQYF; D gene: TRBD2; CDR3 length: 16; J gene: TRBJ2-7; V gene: TRBV7-2; clone size: NA
CDR3 DNA: TGTGCCAGCACTGGGACAGGGGGAGGGAACACTGAAGCTTTCTTT; CDR3 protein: CASTGTGGGNTEAFF; D gene: TRBD1; CDR3 length: 15; J gene: TRBJ1-1; V gene: TRBV2; clone size: NA
CDR3 DNA: TGTGCCAGCAGCTTAACGGCGGCCACTAACTATGGCTACACCTTC; CDR3 protein: CASSLTAATNYGYTF; D gene: NA; CDR3 length: 15; J gene: TRBJ1-2; V gene: TRBV7-9; clone size: NA
CDR3 DNA: TGTGCCACCAGTCGCACAGGGGGTTTAAATGAGCAGTTCTTC; CDR3 protein: CATSRTGGLNEQFF; D gene: TRBD1; CDR3 length: 14; J gene: TRBJ2-1; V gene: TRBV24-1; clone size: NA
CDR3 DNA: TGTGCCAGCAGCGTAGTCCACGGTACCAATGAAAAACTGTTTTTT; CDR3 protein: CASSVVHGTNEKLFF; D gene: NA; CDR3 length: 15; J gene: TRBJ1-4; V gene: TRBV9; clone size: NA
CDR3 DNA: TGTGCCAGCAACCCGGGACAGGCTGGAAACACCATATATTTT; CDR3 protein: CASNPGQAGNTIYF; D gene: TRBD1; CDR3 length: 14; J gene: TRBJ1-3; V gene: TRBV11-2; clone size: NA
CDR3 DNA: TGCGCCAGCAGCCGAGGCAGGGCGACGGTTCAAGAGACCCAGTACTTC; CDR3 protein: CASSRGRATVQETQYF; D gene: NA; CDR3 length: 16; J gene: TRBJ2-5; V gene: TRBV4-1; clone size: NA
CDR3 DNA: TGTGCCAGCAGGCATCGGACAGGGCCCCCGGGAGGCACTGAAGCTTTCTTT; CDR3 protein: CASRHRTGPPGGTEAFF; D gene: TRBD1; CDR3 length: 17; J gene: TRBJ1-1; V gene: TRBV27; clone size: few
CDR3 DNA: TGTGCCAGCAGCTCGGGACTTTTAGTCGGGGAGCTGTTTTTT; CDR3 protein: CASSSGLLVGELFF; D gene: NA; CDR3 length: 14; J gene: TRBJ2-2; V gene: TRBV7-9; clone size: NA
CDR3 DNA: TGTGCCAGCAGCGCCGGGACAGGGGGAGGGCTAAAACTGTTTTTT; CDR3 protein: CASSAGTGGGLKLFF; D gene: TRBD1; CDR3 length: 15; J gene: TRBJ1-4; V gene: TRBV7-2; clone size: NA